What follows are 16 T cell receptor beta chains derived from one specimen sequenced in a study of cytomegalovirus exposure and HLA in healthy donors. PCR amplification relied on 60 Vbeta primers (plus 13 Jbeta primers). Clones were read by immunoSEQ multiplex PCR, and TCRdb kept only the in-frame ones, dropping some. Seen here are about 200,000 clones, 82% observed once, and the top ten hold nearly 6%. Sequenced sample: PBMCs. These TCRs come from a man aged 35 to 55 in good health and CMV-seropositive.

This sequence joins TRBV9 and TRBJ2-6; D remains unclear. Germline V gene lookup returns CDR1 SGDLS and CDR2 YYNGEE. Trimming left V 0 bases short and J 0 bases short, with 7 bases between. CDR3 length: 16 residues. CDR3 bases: TGTGCCAGCAGCGTAGGCCGGGTCTCTGGGGCCAACGTCCTGACTTTC. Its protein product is CASSVGRVSGANVLTF.

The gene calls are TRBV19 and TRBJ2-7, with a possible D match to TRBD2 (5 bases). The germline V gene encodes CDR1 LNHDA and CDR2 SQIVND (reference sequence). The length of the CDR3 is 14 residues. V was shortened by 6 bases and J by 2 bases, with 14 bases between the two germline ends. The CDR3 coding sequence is TGTGCCAGTAGCCCGGCTGGAGGTCCCTACGAGCAGTACGTC. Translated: CASSPAGGPYEQYV.

The CDR3 sequence is CGSLAGEVNEQFF. The CDR3, as DNA: TGCGGCTCATTAGCGGGAGAAGTCAATGAGCAGTTCTTC. This rearrangement joins TRBV10-2 to TRBJ2-1; the match to TRBD2 covers 9 bases. The CDR3 has 13 amino acids. From germline, CDR1 is WSHSY and CDR2 SAAADI.

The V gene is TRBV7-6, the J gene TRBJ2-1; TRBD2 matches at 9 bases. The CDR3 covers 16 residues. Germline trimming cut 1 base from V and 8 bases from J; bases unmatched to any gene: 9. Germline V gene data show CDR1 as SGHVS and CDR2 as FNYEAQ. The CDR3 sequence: CASSLGGVAGVYEQFF. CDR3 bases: TGTGCCAGCAGCTTAGGGGGGGTAGCGGGAGTCTATGAGCAGTTCTTC. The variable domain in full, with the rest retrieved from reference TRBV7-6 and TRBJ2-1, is GAGVSQSPRYKVTKRGQDVALRCDPISGHVSLYWYRQALGQGPEFLTYFNYEAQQDKSGLPNDRFSAERPEGSISTLTIQRTEQRDSAMYRCASSLGGVAGVYEQFFGPGTRLTVL.

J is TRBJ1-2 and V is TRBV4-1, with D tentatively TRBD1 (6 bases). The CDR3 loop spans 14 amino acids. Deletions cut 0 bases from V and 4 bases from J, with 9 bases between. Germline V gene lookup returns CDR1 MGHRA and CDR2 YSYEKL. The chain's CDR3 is CASSQDRGAYGYTF. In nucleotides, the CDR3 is TGCGCCAGCAGCCAAGACAGGGGTGCCTATGGCTACACCTTC.

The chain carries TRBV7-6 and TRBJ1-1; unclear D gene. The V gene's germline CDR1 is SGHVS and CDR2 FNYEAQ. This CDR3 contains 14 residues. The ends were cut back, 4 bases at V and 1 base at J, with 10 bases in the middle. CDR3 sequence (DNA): TGTGCCAGCAGCTGGGGAGCAGGGAACACTGAAGCTTTCTTT. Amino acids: CASSWGAGNTEAFF. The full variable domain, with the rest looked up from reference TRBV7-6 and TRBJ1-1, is GAGVSQSPRYKVTKRGQDVALRCDPISGHVSLYWYRQALGQGPEFLTYFNYEAQQDKSGLPNDRFSAERPEGSISTLTIQRTEQRDSAMYRCASSWGAGNTEAFFGQGTRLTVV.

The CDR3 DNA follows: TGTGCCAGCAGTGAAGGGACAGGGGGGGATACGCAGTATTTT. This translates into CASSEGTGGDTQYF. The chain combines TRBV6-1 with TRBJ2-3; 10 positions agree with TRBD1. The CDR3 runs to 14 residues. CDR1 is MNHNS, CDR2 SASEGT, per germline. The junction had 1 base not matched to a gene; V was cut back by 1 base and J by 6 bases.

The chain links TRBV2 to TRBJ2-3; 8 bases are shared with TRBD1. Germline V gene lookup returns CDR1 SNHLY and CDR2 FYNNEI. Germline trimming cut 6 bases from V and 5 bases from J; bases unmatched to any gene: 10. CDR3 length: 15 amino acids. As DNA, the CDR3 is TGTGCCAGCAGCGATACAGGGGGTTTTGGAGATACGCAGTATTTT. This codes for CASSDTGGFGDTQYF.

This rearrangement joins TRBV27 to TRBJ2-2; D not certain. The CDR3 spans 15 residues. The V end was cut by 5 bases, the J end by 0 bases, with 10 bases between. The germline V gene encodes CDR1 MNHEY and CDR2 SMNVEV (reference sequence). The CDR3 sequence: CASSPLTTNTGELFF. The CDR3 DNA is TGTGCCAGCAGTCCCCTTACAACGAACACCGGGGAGCTGTTTTTT.

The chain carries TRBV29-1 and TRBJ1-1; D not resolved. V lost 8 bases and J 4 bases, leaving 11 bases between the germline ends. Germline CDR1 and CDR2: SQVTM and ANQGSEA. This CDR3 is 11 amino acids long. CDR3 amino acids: CSPVVSTEAFF. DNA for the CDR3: TGCAGCCCCGTTGTTAGCACTGAAGCTTTCTTT.

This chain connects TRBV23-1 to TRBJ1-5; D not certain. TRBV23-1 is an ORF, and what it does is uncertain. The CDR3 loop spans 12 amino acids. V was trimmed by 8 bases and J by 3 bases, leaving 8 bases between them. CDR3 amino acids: CASPMYNQPQHF. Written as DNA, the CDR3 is TGCGCCAGCCCTATGTACAATCAGCCCCAGCATTTT.

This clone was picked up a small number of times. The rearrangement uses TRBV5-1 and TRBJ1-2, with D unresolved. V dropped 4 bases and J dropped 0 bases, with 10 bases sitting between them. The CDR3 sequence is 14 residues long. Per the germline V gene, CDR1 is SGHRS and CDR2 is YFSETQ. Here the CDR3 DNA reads TGCGCCAGCAGCCCAACAGCCTCTAACTATGGCTACACCTTC. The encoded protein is CASSPTASNYGYTF.

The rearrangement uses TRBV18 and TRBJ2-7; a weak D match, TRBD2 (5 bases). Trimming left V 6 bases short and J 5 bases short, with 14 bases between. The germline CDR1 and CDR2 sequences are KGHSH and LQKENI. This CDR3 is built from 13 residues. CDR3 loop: CASSRTGNDEQYV. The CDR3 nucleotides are TGTGCCAGCTCTCGGACTGGGAATGACGAGCAGTACGTC.

The CDR3 reads CASSYGSTVTTGELFF. CDR3 DNA sequence: TGTGCCAGCAGTTATGGGTCCACAGTCACCACCGGGGAGCTGTTTTTT. This chain joins TRBV6-6 and TRBJ2-2; no firm D call. The CDR3 is 16 residues long. V lost 3 bases to trimming and J lost 4 bases, with 15 bases between them. The V gene's germline CDR1 is MNHNY and CDR2 SVGAGI (reference sequence).

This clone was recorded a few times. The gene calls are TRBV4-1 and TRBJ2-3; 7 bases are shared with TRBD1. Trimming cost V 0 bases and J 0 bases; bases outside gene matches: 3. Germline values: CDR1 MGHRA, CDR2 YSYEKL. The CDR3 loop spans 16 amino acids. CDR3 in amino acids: CASSQDTGASTDTQYF. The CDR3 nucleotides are TGCGCCAGCAGCCAAGATACAGGGGCCAGCACAGATACGCAGTATTTT.

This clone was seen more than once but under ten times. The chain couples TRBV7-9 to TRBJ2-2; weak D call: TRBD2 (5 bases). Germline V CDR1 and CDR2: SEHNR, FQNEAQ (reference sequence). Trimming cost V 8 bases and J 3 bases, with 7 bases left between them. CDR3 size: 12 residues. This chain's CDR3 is CASRRDTGELFF. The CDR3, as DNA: TGTGCCAGCCGGCGGGACACCGGGGAGCTGTTTTTT.